This TCR beta chain was identified in a study of T cells in localized non-small cell lung cancer. Produced via immunoSEQ multiplex PCR; TCRdb's table is partial and in-frame only. The sample lists about 22,000 clones, approximately 91% occurring once. Notes on the study in general: A median about 54 of the top 100 tumor clones appeared in adjacent lung.

As concerns this clone: Its target is not known.

CDR3 length equals 19 residues. Germline V gene data show CDR1 as SGDLS and CDR2 as YYNGEE. Trimming removed 0 bases from V and 7 bases from J; junction bases left unmatched: 15. The clonotype comes from a man aged 40-75 years with stage II squamous cell lung carcinoma. This rearrangement joins TRBV9 to TRBJ2-1; TRBD2 agrees at 11 bases. Sequenced material: PBMCs, taken before any cancer treatment. As DNA, the CDR3 is TGTGCCAGCAGCGTAGAGGAACTAGCGGGGGTTAATATGGGGAATGAGCAGTTCTTC. Its translation: CASSVEELAGVNMGNEQFF.